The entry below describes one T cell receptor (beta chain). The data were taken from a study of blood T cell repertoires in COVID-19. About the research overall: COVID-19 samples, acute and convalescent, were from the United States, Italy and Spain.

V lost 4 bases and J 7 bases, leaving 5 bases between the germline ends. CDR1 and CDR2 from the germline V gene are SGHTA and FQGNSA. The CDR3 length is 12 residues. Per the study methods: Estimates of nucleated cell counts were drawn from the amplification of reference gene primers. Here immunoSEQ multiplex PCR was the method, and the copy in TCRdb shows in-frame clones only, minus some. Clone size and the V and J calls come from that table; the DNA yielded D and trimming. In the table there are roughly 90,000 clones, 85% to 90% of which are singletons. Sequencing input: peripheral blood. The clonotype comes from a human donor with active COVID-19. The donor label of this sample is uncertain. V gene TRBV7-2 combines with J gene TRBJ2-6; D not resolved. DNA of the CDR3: TGTGCCAGCAGCTCTATCGCCAACGTCCTGACTTTC. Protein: CASSSIANVLTF.